This T cell receptor (beta chain) was recovered during a study of cytomegalovirus exposure and HLA in healthy donors. Whole-study results and caveats: Sequencing depth roughly uniform across donors was assumed in presence/absence analyses.

Primers included in the PCR were 60 Vbeta and 13 Jbeta primers. The data were produced by immunoSEQ multiplex PCR, yet TCRdb's version contains in-frame clones alone and is incomplete. There are some 180,000 clones in the sample; around 75% occur only once, and about 2.6% lies in the top ten. In the case of this clone: The antigen remains unidentified.

The sequenced sample consisted of PBMCs. The receptor's source is a female donor in good health and CMV-seronegative.

CDR3 amino acids: CASSQRAGGMFYEQYF. DNA of the CDR3: TGTGCCAGCAGCCAGAGGGCTGGCGGGATGTTTTACGAGCAGTACTTC. This rearrangement joins TRBV7-9 to TRBJ2-7; the D gene is possibly TRBD2 (6 bases). Between the trimmed V and J ends, which lost 5 bases and 4 bases, there was a span of 21 bases. Per the germline V gene, CDR1 is SEHNR and CDR2 is FQNEAQ (reference sequence). The CDR3 contains 16 residues.